This T cell receptor (beta chain) was identified in a study of blood T cell repertoires in COVID-19. The CDR3 consists of 15 residues. Trimming cost V 1 base and J 0 bases, with 6 bases left between them. Germline V gives CDR1 WNHNN, CDR2 SYGVQD (reference sequence). Clinical histories supplied by participants themselves formed the basis of cohort assignment. Generated by immunoSEQ multiplex PCR, the TCRdb table keeps only in-frame clones and is missing some. The sample includes roughly 360,000 clones, approximately 89% seen only once; the top ten take 1.3%. The origin of this receptor is a young man who had recovered from COVID-19. Sequencing was done on a sample of PBMCs or T cells enriched from blood (not recorded which). J is TRBJ2-2 and V is TRBV10-1; a weak D match, TRBD2 (6 bases). CDR3 nucleotides: TGCGCCAGCAGTGAGTGGGGGGCGAACACCGGGGAGCTGTTTTTT. Its protein is CASSEWGANTGELFF.